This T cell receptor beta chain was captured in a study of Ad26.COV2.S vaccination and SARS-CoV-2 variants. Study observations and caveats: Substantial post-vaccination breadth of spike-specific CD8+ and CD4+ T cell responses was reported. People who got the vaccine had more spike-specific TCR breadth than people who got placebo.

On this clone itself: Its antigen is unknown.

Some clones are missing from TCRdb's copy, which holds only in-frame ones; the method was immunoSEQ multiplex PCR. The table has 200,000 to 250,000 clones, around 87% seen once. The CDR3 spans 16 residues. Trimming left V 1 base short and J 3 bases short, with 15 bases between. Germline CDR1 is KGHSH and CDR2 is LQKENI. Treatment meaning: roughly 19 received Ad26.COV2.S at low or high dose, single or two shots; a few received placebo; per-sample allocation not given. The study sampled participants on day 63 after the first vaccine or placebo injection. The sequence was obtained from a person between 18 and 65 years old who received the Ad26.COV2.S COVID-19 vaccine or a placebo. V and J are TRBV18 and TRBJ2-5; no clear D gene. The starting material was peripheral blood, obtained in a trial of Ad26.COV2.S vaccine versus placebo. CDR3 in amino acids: CASSPLGAGQKETQYF. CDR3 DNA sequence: TGTGCCAGCTCACCACTTGGCGCAGGTCAGAAAGAGACCCAGTACTTC.